The sequence of this T cell receptor beta chain was determined in a study of blood T cell repertoires in COVID-19. Study at large: The cDNA or gDNA used as material had been derived from T cells, B-cell-depleted T cells, or PBMCs.

This CDR3 comprises 12 residues. The trim removed 2 bases at V and 5 bases at J, leaving 2 bases unmatched. Germline assignment: CDR1 GTSNPN and CDR2 SVGIG (reference sequence). Methods used by the authors: Counts of nucleated cells, estimated from reference gene primer amplification, were obtained. Clones were sequenced by immunoSEQ multiplex PCR, and TCRdb holds only the in-frame ones, with some missing. That table furnishes V, J and clone size, whereas the DNA furnished D and trimming. The sample holds 200,000 to 250,000 clones, roughly nine tenths seen once. The sequence was obtained from a man aged 40-49 years with active or convalescent COVID-19. The chain is built from TRBV30 and TRBJ1-2, with 7 bases fitting TRBD1. Sequenced input: peripheral blood. The CDR3 loop is CAWSRQGYGYTF. The CDR3 DNA reads TGTGCCTGGAGTCGACAGGGTTATGGCTACACCTTC.